The present T cell receptor (beta chain) was sequenced within a study of OX40 agonist ivuxolimab in advanced cancers. Study information: Patients received ivuxolimab, an agonistic anti-OX40 (CD134) antibody. Three patients got partial responses; one had hepatocellular carcinoma and two had cutaneous melanoma.

This clone showed up just a few times. Its antigen is undetermined. The CDR3 covers 14 residues. Germline CDR1 GTSNPN, CDR2 SVGIG (reference sequence). Trimming removed 0 bases at V and 6 bases at J, with 9 bases between. Whole-study findings and limits: Averaging showed that CD8+ T cells had more expanded clones than CD4+ did. At 0.1 to 3.0 mg/kg and by week 6, CD4+ and CD8+ T cells in the blood had expanded clonally.

The table came from immunoSEQ multiplex PCR; TCRdb's copy has only in-frame clones and leaves some out. Seen here are 85,000 to 100,000 clones, 85% to 95% observed once, and the top ten hold around 0.25%. This chain joins TRBV30 and TRBJ1-6; D might be TRBD1 (6 bases). The sequenced sample was CD4+ or CD8+ T cells sorted from blood, obtained in a trial of the OX40 agonist ivuxolimab. The sequence came from an adult with an advanced solid tumor such as melanoma, head and neck, liver or kidney cancer. CDR3 nucleotide sequence: TGTGCCTGGAGTGTTGAAGGGGGTAATTCACCCCTCCACTTT. Its translation is CAWSVEGGNSPLHF.